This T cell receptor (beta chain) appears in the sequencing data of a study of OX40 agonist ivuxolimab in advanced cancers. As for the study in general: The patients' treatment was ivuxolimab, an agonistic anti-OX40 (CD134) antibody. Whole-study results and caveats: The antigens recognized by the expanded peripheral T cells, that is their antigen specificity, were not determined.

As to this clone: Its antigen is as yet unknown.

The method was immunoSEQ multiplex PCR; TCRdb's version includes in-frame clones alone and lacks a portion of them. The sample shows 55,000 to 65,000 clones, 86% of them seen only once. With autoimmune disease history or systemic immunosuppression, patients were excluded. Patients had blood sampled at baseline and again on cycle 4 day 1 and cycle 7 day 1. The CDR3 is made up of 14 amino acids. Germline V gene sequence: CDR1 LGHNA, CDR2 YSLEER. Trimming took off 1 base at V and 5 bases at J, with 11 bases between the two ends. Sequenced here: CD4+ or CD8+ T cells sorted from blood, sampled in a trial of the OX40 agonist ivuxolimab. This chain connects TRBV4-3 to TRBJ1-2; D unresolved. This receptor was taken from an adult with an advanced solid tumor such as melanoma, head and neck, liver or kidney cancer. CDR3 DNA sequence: TGCGCCAGCAGCCAAGTTCAGGACGCTTATGGCTACACCTTC. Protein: CASSQVQDAYGYTF.